This TCR beta chain was obtained from a study of blood T cell repertoires in COVID-19. At the level of the study: In each case, the material was cDNA or gDNA derived from T cells, B-cell-depleted T cells, or PBMCs.

This CDR3 has 16 amino acids. Trimming at V came to 0 bases and at J to 1 base, leaving 2 bases not matched to a gene. Germline lookup yields CDR1 LNHDA and CDR2 SQIVND (reference sequence). In the authors' workflow: Reference gene primer amplification in the assay estimated nucleated cell counts. This table comes from immunoSEQ multiplex PCR, and its TCRdb copy is limited to in-frame clones, with some not included. Clonal size and the V and J genes are those of that table, whereas D and trimming came from the DNA. The sample holds about 95,000 clones; about nine tenths are singletons and the top ten take 3% to 4%.

This sequence originates from a woman aged 65 to 85 with acute or convalescent COVID-19. Source material: peripheral blood. V usage is TRBV19 and J usage is TRBJ1-5; 8 bases match TRBD1. The CDR3: CASSIETGVSNQPQHF. The CDR3, as DNA: TGTGCCAGTAGTATAGAGACAGGGGTAAGCAATCAGCCCCAGCATTTT. The whole variable domain, filled in from reference TRBV19 and TRBJ1-5, reads DGGITQSPKYLFRKEGQNVTLSCEQNLNHDAMYWYRQDPGQGLRLIYYSQIVNDFQKGDIAEGYSVSREKKESFPLTVTSAQKNPTAFYLCASSIETGVSNQPQHFGDGTRLSIL.